One and the same sample provided the 32 T cell receptor beta chains below, sequenced in a study of cytomegalovirus exposure and HLA in healthy donors. Researchers ran the PCR with 60 Vbeta and 13 Jbeta primers. Assay: immunoSEQ multiplex PCR; the TCRdb copy retains only in-frame clones and omits some. The table includes 65,000 to 85,000 clones, 80% to 90% detected once. The sequenced material came from PBMCs. These receptors originate from a woman in her 30s in good health and CMV-seronegative.

This chain uses TRBV6-4 with TRBJ2-5, with 9 bases matching TRBD1. This CDR3 has 15 amino acids. V gave up 3 bases and J gave up 1 base; unmatched junction bases: 3. Germline V gives CDR1 MRHNA, CDR2 SNTAGT. The CDR3 nucleotides read TGTGCCAGCAGTGAAACAGGGGGCTCCCAAGAGACCCAGTACTTC. It translates to CASSETGGSQETQYF.

The chain recombines TRBV6-1 with TRBJ1-5; D possibly corresponds to TRBD1 (5 bases). Trimming pared 2 bases from V and 5 bases from J, leaving 13 bases between. The germline V gene has CDR1 MNHNS and CDR2 SASEGT. This CDR3 spans 15 amino acids. CDR3 nucleotides: TGTGCCAGCAGTGAAATCGGCAGGGCCCATCAGCCCCAGCATTTT. It translates to CASSEIGRAHQPQHF.

The chain joins TRBV5-1 to TRBJ2-1, with TRBD2 matching 10 bases. V dropped 4 bases and J dropped 5; count of bases not matched to a gene: 9. The CDR3 has 16 residues. CDR1 and CDR2 (germline): SGHRS, YFSETQ. The CDR3 loop reads CASSVQVLAGNNEQFF. CDR3 nucleotides: TGCGCCAGCAGCGTCCAGGTACTAGCGGGGAACAATGAGCAGTTCTTC.

This clone was recorded a few times. V is TRBV4-1 and J is TRBJ1-5; no clear D gene. Germline CDR1 is MGHRA and CDR2 is YSYEKL. Trimming pared 1 base from V and 5 bases from J, leaving 6 bases between. The CDR3 consists of 13 residues. The CDR3 region is CASSQGRDQPQHF. The CDR3 DNA reads TGCGCCAGCAGCCAAGGACGGGATCAGCCCCAGCATTTT.

V usage is TRBV4-1 and J usage is TRBJ2-7; a weak D match, TRBD2 (5 bases). The germline V gene has CDR1 MGHRA and CDR2 YSYEKL. The CDR3 contains 14 residues. The V end lost 1 base, the J end lost 2 bases, and 9 bases lay between the germline ends. For the CDR3, the DNA is TGCGCCAGCAGCCAAGGTCGGGGAACCTACGAGCAGTACTTC. As protein: CASSQGRGTYEQYF.

This CDR3 is CASSSDRRETQYF. The CDR3 nucleotides read TGTGCCAGCAGCTCCGACAGAAGGGAGACCCAGTACTTC. This chain uses TRBV5-4 with TRBJ2-5, with a tentative D call TRBD1 (5 bases). CDR1 is SGHNT and CDR2 is YYREEE in the germline V gene (reference sequence). The CDR3 sequence is 13 residues long. Trimming shortened V by 3 bases and J by 5 bases, and 11 bases separated the two germline ends.

The chain joins TRBV6-5 to TRBJ2-1; TRBD2 agrees at 9 bases. The CDR3 is 15 residues long. The V gene end was trimmed by 4 bases and the J gene end by 6 bases; junction bases not matched to a gene: 7. Per germline, CDR1 MNHEY and CDR2 SVGAGI. This CDR3 is CASSSGTSRSNEQFF. The CDR3 coding sequence is TGTGCCAGCAGTTCCGGGACTAGCAGGTCCAATGAGCAGTTCTTC.

The V and J genes are TRBV5-1 and TRBJ2-5, with D possibly being TRBD1 (6 bases). Germline lookup yields CDR1 SGHRS and CDR2 YFSETQ. This CDR3 has 14 residues. The V and J ends lost 6 bases and 11 bases respectively, with 23 bases between them. The CDR3 protein is CASTWGRREGEQYF. In DNA form, the CDR3 reads TGCGCCAGCACCTGGGGGCGCAGGGAAGGGGAGCAGTACTTC.

This chain connects TRBV4-3 to TRBJ2-7; weak D call: TRBD2 (6 bases). In germline, CDR1 is LGHNA, CDR2 YSLEER. CDR3 size: 15 residues. Trimming removed 4 bases from V and 6 bases from J, with 19 bases in between. The CDR3 reads CASSRSGRVGGEQYF. In nucleotides, the CDR3 is TGCGCCAGCAGCCGTTCTGGCAGGGTGGGGGGCGAGCAGTACTTC.

The chain combines TRBV10-3 with TRBJ2-1; 10 bases map to TRBD2. Germline-derived CDR1 and CDR2 are ENHRY and SYGVKD. Trimming took 5 bases from V and 5 from J; bases not matched to a gene: 9. The CDR3 is 16 residues long. Here the CDR3 DNA reads TGTGCCATCAGTTATACCGGGACTAGCGCCCACAATGAGCAGTTCTTC. This sequence encodes CAISYTGTSAHNEQFF.

The genes are TRBV25-1 and TRBJ2-3, with TRBD1 matching over 11 bases. J gave up 5 bases and V 1 base, and 8 bases lay outside the gene matches. The germline V gene has CDR1 MGHDK and CDR2 SYGVNS. The CDR3 is made up of 17 amino acids. The CDR3 loop reads CASSEFGGTGGRDTQYF. DNA of the CDR3: TGTGCCAGCAGTGAATTTGGCGGGACAGGGGGGCGAGATACGCAGTATTTT.

The chain uses TRBV28 and TRBJ2-7; perhaps TRBD2 as D (6 bases). Germline V lookup: CDR1 MDHEN, CDR2 SYDVKM. The CDR3 length is 14 residues. V lost 4 bases and J lost 7, with 17 bases in between. Here the CDR3 reads CASSSAGFVGEQYF. The CDR3 bases are TGTGCCAGCAGTTCAGCGGGTTTCGTTGGGGAGCAGTACTTC.

The chain combines TRBV7-9 with TRBJ1-4; TRBD1 aligns across 8 bases. With V trimmed by 5 bases and J by 0 bases, 8 bases remained unmatched. CDR1 SEHNR and CDR2 FQNEAQ come from the germline V gene (reference sequence). CDR3 length: 17 amino acids. The CDR3 DNA reads as TGTGCCAGCAGCGAGGACAGGGTGTCGGCAACTAATGAAAAACTGTTTTTT. This encodes CASSEDRVSATNEKLFF.

This clone was found a few times. Other DNA sequences within the sample encode an identical CDR3. The V and J genes are TRBV4-2 and TRBJ2-3; 10 positions agree with TRBD2. The CDR3 is 14 residues long. Looked up from germline, CDR1 is LGHNA and CDR2 is YNFKEQ. The J segment lost 2 bases and the V segment lost 8 bases, leaving 4 bases of the junction unmatched. The CDR3 nucleotides are TGTGCCAGCTCAGGACTAGCGGCCACAGATACGCAGTATTTT. This gives the protein CASSGLAATDTQYF.

This clone is a singleton in its sample. This chain connects TRBV28 to TRBJ2-1; tentative D call: TRBD2 (6 bases). Looked up from germline, CDR1 is MDHEN and CDR2 is SYDVKM. V was trimmed by 3 bases and J by 0 bases, leaving 12 bases between them. The CDR3 has 16 residues. The CDR3 loop is CASSFPPGGSYNEQFF. The CDR3 nucleotides read TGTGCCAGCAGTTTCCCTCCCGGGGGCTCCTACAATGAGCAGTTCTTC.

This rearrangement joins TRBV28 to TRBJ1-2; 9 bases are a match to TRBD1. The CDR3 extends over 15 amino acids. Trimming at V came to 5 bases and at J to 6 bases, leaving 10 bases not matched to a gene. From germline, CDR1 is MDHEN and CDR2 SYDVKM. For the CDR3, the DNA is TGTGCCAGCAGTCGACTAGGGACAGGGACGGATGGCTACACCTTC. Its protein product is CASSRLGTGTDGYTF.

This clone was seen only once. The rearrangement uses TRBV4-1 and TRBJ2-5; tentative D call: TRBD2 (5 bases). CDR1 and CDR2 (germline): MGHRA, YSYEKL. V lost 0 bases, J lost 4 bases, and 9 bases lay in between. This CDR3 has 14 residues. The CDR3 DNA is TGCGCCAGCAGCCAAGAGCGGGCTTTAGAGACCCAGTACTTC. It encodes CASSQERALETQYF.

The rearrangement uses TRBV2 and TRBJ2-5; D might be TRBD2 (6 bases). V was trimmed by 7 bases and J by 5 bases, leaving 14 bases between them. The length of the CDR3 is 13 residues. CDR1 and CDR2 from the germline V gene are SNHLY and FYNNEI. The CDR3 spells CASTREIGETQYF. Written as DNA, the CDR3 is TGTGCCAGCACACGGGAGATTGGGGAGACCCAGTACTTC.

This clone came up a few times. The rearrangement uses TRBV5-1 and TRBJ1-3; no firm D call. Per germline, CDR1 SGHRS and CDR2 YFSETQ. V lost 0 bases and J 0 bases, leaving 7 bases between the germline ends. CDR3 length: 15 residues. For the CDR3, the DNA is TGCGCCAGCAGCTTGGTTTTACTCTCTGGAAACACCATATATTTT. Translated: CASSLVLLSGNTIYF.

The chain carries TRBV18 and TRBJ2-7; D is possibly TRBD1 (8 bases). CDR3 length: 16 residues. V gave up 6 bases and J gave up 3 bases, with 21 bases separating them. Per germline, CDR1 KGHSH and CDR2 LQKENI. CDR3 loop: CASSPGQAGAFYEQYF. As DNA, the CDR3 is TGTGCCAGCTCGCCGGGACAGGCGGGAGCCTTCTACGAGCAGTACTTC.

The V gene is TRBV6-1, the J gene TRBJ1-3; 8 bases match TRBD1. CDR1 MNHNS and CDR2 SASEGT come from the germline V gene. The CDR3 length is 15 residues. J was trimmed by 2 bases and V by 6 bases; bases with no gene match: 6. The CDR3 loop reads CASSLRTGTGNTIYF. The CDR3, as DNA: TGTGCCAGCAGCTTAAGGACAGGGACTGGAAACACCATATATTTT.

Here the CDR3 reads CASSQSGSGHPSTDTQYF. CDR3 nucleotide sequence: TGCGCCAGCAGCCAAAGTGGGAGCGGGCATCCTAGCACAGATACGCAGTATTTT. V is TRBV4-3 and J is TRBJ2-3, with a possible D match to TRBD2 (6 bases). The V gene's germline CDR1 is LGHNA and CDR2 YSLEER. Trimming took 2 bases from V and 0 from J, leaving 18 bases between them. CDR3 length equals 18 residues.

The V gene is TRBV6-1, the J gene TRBJ2-1; 12 nucleotides agree with TRBD2. Trimming at V came to 9 bases and at J to 6 bases, leaving 3 bases not matched to a gene. Germline values: CDR1 MNHNS, CDR2 SASEGT. The CDR3 totals 13 residues. The DNA of the CDR3 is TGTGCCAGTAGACTAGCGGGAGTCAATGAGCAGTTCTTC. It specifies CASRLAGVNEQFF.

The rearrangement uses TRBV5-4 and TRBJ1-5, with 9 bases aligning to TRBD1. This CDR3 is 16 amino acids long. CDR1 and CDR2 (germline): SGHNT, YYREEE (reference sequence). The J segment lost 1 base and the V segment lost 2 bases, leaving 4 bases of the junction unmatched. CDR3 sequence: CASSFTGGQSNQPQHF. CDR3 in DNA: TGTGCCAGCAGCTTTACAGGGGGCCAGAGCAATCAGCCCCAGCATTTT.

There are a few counts of this clone. This chain joins TRBV4-1 and TRBJ1-5, with unresolved D. The CDR3 has 17 amino acids. V lost 5 bases and J 7 bases, leaving 24 bases between the germline ends. The germline V gene has CDR1 MGHRA and CDR2 YSYEKL. CDR3 nucleotides: TGCGCCAGCAGCGAAAGGTCCCTCGGAGAAGGGAGACAGCCCCAGCATTTT. Translation: CASSERSLGEGRQPQHF.

CDR3 in DNA: TGTGCCAGCAGCCCCCCCATATCCGAGACAGGGGACGAGCAGTACTTC. The encoded protein is CASSPPISETGDEQYF. The chain couples TRBV5-6 to TRBJ2-5, with TRBD1 identical over 8 bases. The J call may be faulty, since TRBJ2-7 better matches the DNA end. CDR1 is SGHDT, CDR2 YYEEEE, per germline. The CDR3 sequence is 16 residues long.

The chain carries TRBV10-2 and TRBJ1-1; D gene ambiguous. CDR3 size: 14 residues. Germline V gene lookup returns CDR1 WSHSY and CDR2 SAAADI. Trimming cost V 4 bases and J 7 bases, with 16 bases left between them. The CDR3 here is CASSGDLGAVEAFF. For the CDR3, the DNA is TGCGCCAGCAGTGGAGATCTAGGTGCGGTTGAAGCTTTCTTT.

In its sample, this clone was seen a few times. CDR3 nucleotide sequence: TGTGCCAGCAGTGCGACTAGCGGGAGTAATAATGAGCAGTTCTTC. The encoded protein is CASSATSGSNNEQFF. V and J are TRBV6-4 and TRBJ2-1; 12 bases fit TRBD2. CDR3 size: 15 residues. Germline CDR1 and CDR2: MRHNA and SNTAGT. The V segment lost 4 bases and the J segment 7 bases; nucleotides outside the gene matches: 5.

The genes are TRBV10-3 and TRBJ2-5; 10 bases fit TRBD1. CDR3 length: 13 residues. Losses at the gene ends were 6 bases for V and 5 bases for J; bases not matched to a gene: 3. Germline V gene sequence: CDR1 ENHRY, CDR2 SYGVKD. CDR3 sequence (DNA): TGTGCCATCAGCCCGGGACAGGGGGAGACCCAGTACTTC. Translation: CAISPGQGETQYF.

This rearrangement joins TRBV5-1 to TRBJ2-5; 7 nucleotides line up with TRBD1. The closer fit of TRBJ2-7 to the DNA end suggests the J call may be wrong. This CDR3 is built from 15 residues. Germline V gives CDR1 SGHRS, CDR2 YFSETQ. CDR3 sequence reads: CASSWAPQGPSEQYF. The DNA for the CDR3 is TGCGCCAGCAGCTGGGCCCCACAGGGGCCCTCCGAGCAGTACTTC.

This clone was found many times. The V call is TRBV10-3, the J call TRBJ2-1, with TRBD1 matching over 12 bases. The ends lost 4 bases at V and 7 bases at J; junction bases unmatched: 8. This CDR3 is built from 16 residues. Germline values: CDR1 ENHRY, CDR2 SYGVKD. CDR3 region: CAISAPRDRGRNEQFF. The CDR3 DNA follows: TGTGCCATCAGTGCACCCCGGGACAGGGGGCGTAATGAGCAGTTCTTC.

The J gene is TRBJ1-2, the V gene TRBV11-2; 10 positions match TRBD1. The V gene's germline CDR1 is SGHAT and CDR2 FQNNGV. The CDR3 covers 11 residues. Trimming took 3 bases from V and 11 from J; bases not matched to a gene: 0. CDR3 nucleotide sequence: TGTGCCAGCAGCTTGGGACAGGGGTACACCTTC. Its protein is CASSLGQGYTF.